This TCR beta chain was observed in a study of T cell responses to AZD1222 COVID-19 vaccine. The assay was immunoSEQ multiplex PCR, and TCRdb's table has in-frame clones only and misses some. Of under 150,000 clones in the sample, about 91% are singletons; the top ten hold under 2%. This sequence originates from an adult who received the AZD1222 COVID-19 vaccine. The specimen was peripheral blood, collected 28 days after the second AZD1222 dose.

CDR3 sequence reads: CASSLDVSYEQYF. As DNA, the CDR3 is TGTGCCAGCAGCTTAGATGTCTCCTACGAGCAGTACTTC. The genes are TRBV11-3 and TRBJ2-7; D is uncertain. CDR3 length: 13 amino acids. Trimming cost V 0 bases and J 0 bases, with 3 bases left between them. In germline, CDR1 is SGHNT, CDR2 YENEEA.